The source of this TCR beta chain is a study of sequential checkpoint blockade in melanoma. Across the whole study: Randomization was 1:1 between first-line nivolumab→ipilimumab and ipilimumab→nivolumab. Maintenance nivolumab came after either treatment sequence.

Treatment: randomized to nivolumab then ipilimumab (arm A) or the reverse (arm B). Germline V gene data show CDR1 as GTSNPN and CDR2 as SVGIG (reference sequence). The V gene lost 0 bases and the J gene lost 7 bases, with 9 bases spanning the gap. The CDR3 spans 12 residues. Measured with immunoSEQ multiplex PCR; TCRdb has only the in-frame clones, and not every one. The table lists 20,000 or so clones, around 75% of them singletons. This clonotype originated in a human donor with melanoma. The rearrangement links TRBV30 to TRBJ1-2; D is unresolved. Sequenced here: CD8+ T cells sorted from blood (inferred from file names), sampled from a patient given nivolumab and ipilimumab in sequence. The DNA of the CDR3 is TGTGCCTGGAGTGTATCGGGATCTGGCTACACCTTC. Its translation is CAWSVSGSGYTF.